One sample yielded the 31 T cell receptor beta chains listed below, sequenced in a study of cytomegalovirus exposure and HLA in healthy donors. The primer mix had 60 Vbeta and 13 Jbeta primers. Data came from immunoSEQ multiplex PCR; TCRdb stores just in-frame clones and leaves some out. The table lists 140,000 or so clones, 84% of them singletons. The source material was PBMCs. Receptors originate from a boy younger than 10 in good health and CMV-seronegative.

This chain connects TRBV2 to TRBJ2-1, with 7 bases fitting TRBD2. CDR1 and CDR2 from the germline V gene are SNHLY and FYNNEI. The CDR3 has 11 amino acids. Trimming cost V 7 bases and J 9 bases; bases outside gene matches: 3. As DNA, the CDR3 is TGTGCCAGCATTGGCGGGGGTGAGCAGTTCTTC. Translating it yields CASIGGGEQFF.

J is TRBJ2-4 and V is TRBV7-9, with D possibly TRBD1 on 7 matching bases. V was clipped by 5 bases and J by 2 bases, with 25 bases between them. The germline CDR1 and CDR2 sequences are SEHNR and FQNEAQ (reference sequence). This CDR3 is 19 amino acids long. The DNA for the CDR3 is TGTGCCAGCAGCCCCCTCGGGGGACAGTCTGACGGGACCAAAAACATTCAGTACTTC. Translating gives CASSPLGGQSDGTKNIQYF.

The rearrangement uses TRBV4-2 and TRBJ2-2; 9 nucleotides agree with TRBD1. The trim removed 1 base at V and 6 bases at J, leaving 18 bases unmatched. The CDR3 loop spans 20 amino acids. Germline values: CDR1 LGHNA, CDR2 YNFKEQ. DNA of the CDR3: TGTGCCAGCAGCCAAGTACAGGGACAGGGTTTTCTGGAGGGTTCCGGGGAGCTGTTTTTT. It translates to CASSQVQGQGFLEGSGELFF.

This chain joins TRBV20-1 and TRBJ2-1; 7 positions match TRBD2. The germline V gene has CDR1 DFQATT and CDR2 SNEGSKA (reference sequence). The CDR3 sequence is 11 residues long. V shed 6 bases and J 11 bases; nucleotides not matched to a gene: 7. For the CDR3, the DNA is TGCAGTGCCCGAAGCGGGAACAAGCAGTTCTTC. This codes for CSARSGNKQFF.

The chain links TRBV28 to TRBJ2-7, with 7 bases aligning to TRBD2. Looked up from germline, CDR1 is MDHEN and CDR2 is SYDVKM. This CDR3 contains 16 residues. Germline trimming cut 2 bases from V and 2 bases from J; bases unmatched to any gene: 9. Here the CDR3 DNA reads TGTGCCAGCAGTTTAGGTGGCGGGAGAGGCCCCTACGAGCAGTACTTC. This translates into CASSLGGGRGPYEQYF.

This chain joins TRBV6-6 and TRBJ1-2, with 9 positions matching TRBD1. The V and J ends lost 7 bases and 7 bases, in that order; junction bases with no gene match: 7. The CDR3 runs to 13 residues. Germline CDR1 reads MNHNY; CDR2 reads SVGAGI (reference sequence). CDR3 DNA sequence: TGTGCCAGCATCAAGGACAGGGGAGGTGGCTACACCTTC. It codes for CASIKDRGGGYTF.

The chain recombines TRBV29-1 with TRBJ2-1; 8 bases fit TRBD2. The ends lost 4 bases at V and 9 bases at J; junction bases unmatched: 11. This CDR3 has 14 amino acids. Germline V CDR1 and CDR2: SQVTM, ANQGSEA. CDR3 sequence: CSVGSGRGIGEQFF. In nucleotides, the CDR3 is TGCAGCGTTGGGAGCGGGAGAGGGATAGGTGAGCAGTTCTTC.

The V call is TRBV7-6, the J call TRBJ2-1, with D possibly TRBD1 on 5 matching bases. Germline assignment: CDR1 SGHVS and CDR2 FNYEAQ. CDR3 length: 12 amino acids. The V end was cut by 1 base, the J end by 8 bases, with 6 bases between. DNA of the CDR3: TGTGCCAGCAGCTTAGGGGGCGATGAGCAGTTCTTC. Its translation is CASSLGGDEQFF.

This chain uses TRBV27 with TRBJ1-5; 7 bases are shared with TRBD1. The J segment lost 2 bases and the V segment lost 5 bases, leaving 9 bases of the junction unmatched. The length of the CDR3 is 16 residues. CDR1 is MNHEY and CDR2 is SMNVEV in the germline V gene (reference sequence). CDR3 amino acids: CASSVGQRGGNQPQHF. Here the CDR3 DNA reads TGTGCCAGCAGTGTGGGACAGCGGGGGGGCAATCAGCCCCAGCATTTT.

This chain joins TRBV19 and TRBJ1-2; D not certain. V was trimmed by 6 bases and J by 7 bases, leaving 18 bases between them. Germline lookup yields CDR1 LNHDA and CDR2 SQIVND (reference sequence). This CDR3 region has 14 residues. DNA of the CDR3: TGTGCCAGTAGCATGCTCGGTGGCGGCTCTGGCTACACCTTC. The encoded protein is CASSMLGGGSGYTF.

The chain combines TRBV6-6 with TRBJ1-1, with no clear D. The CDR3 spans 13 residues. Germline CDR1 reads MNHNY; CDR2 reads SVGAGI (reference sequence). V was pared by 6 bases and J by 6 bases, with 14 bases between. Here the CDR3 reads CASRSGIRAEAFF. The CDR3 DNA sequence: TGTGCCAGCAGAAGCGGAATACGGGCTGAAGCTTTCTTT.

The chain is built from TRBV2 and TRBJ2-2; tentative D call: TRBD1 (5 bases). CDR1 is SNHLY, CDR2 FYNNEI, per germline. The ends were cut back, 8 bases at V and 4 bases at J, with 11 bases in the middle. The CDR3 contains 13 residues. The CDR3 region is CASLSQGTGELFF. The CDR3 DNA is TGTGCCAGCCTTAGCCAGGGCACCGGGGAGCTGTTTTTT.

The chain links TRBV7-9 to TRBJ2-7; D is ambiguous. Germline V lookup: CDR1 SEHNR, CDR2 FQNEAQ (reference sequence). This CDR3 spans 16 amino acids. The V end lost 1 base, the J end lost 3 bases, and 16 bases lay between the germline ends. CDR3 protein: CASSLGFLALHYEQYF. CDR3 coding DNA: TGTGCCAGCAGCTTAGGATTCTTAGCCCTACACTACGAGCAGTACTTC.

The chain carries TRBV7-8 and TRBJ1-3, with D unclear. Germline V gene lookup returns CDR1 SGHVS and CDR2 FQNEAQ. The CDR3 is 16 amino acids. V was shortened by 0 bases and J by 0 bases, with 9 bases between the two germline ends. CDR3 sequence: CASSLAWQVSGNTIYF. The CDR3 DNA follows: TGTGCCAGCAGCTTAGCGTGGCAGGTCTCTGGAAACACCATATATTTT.

The rearrangement joins TRBV6-5 to TRBJ2-7; D not certain. V lost 6 bases and J lost 1, with 7 bases in between. The CDR3 totals 12 residues. The V gene's germline CDR1 is MNHEY and CDR2 SVGAGI. DNA of the CDR3: TGTGCCAGCAGGGGCAGATCCTACGAGCAGTACTTC. Protein: CASRGRSYEQYF.

As to this clone: The sample contains more than one DNA sequence encoding this CDR3. The CDR3 DNA is TGTGCCAGCAGCTTGGTTCTAGCGGGCGGCACAGATACGCAGTATTTT. This codes for CASSLVLAGGTDTQYF. The chain combines TRBV5-8 with TRBJ2-3; 8 nucleotides align to TRBD2. Germline CDR1 reads SGHTS; CDR2 reads YDEGEE. V lost 0 bases to trimming and J lost 1 base; unmatched junction nucleotides: 4. This CDR3 spans 16 amino acids.

For the CDR3, the DNA is TGTGCCACCAGCAGAGATGGACAGGGTCTTTCACCCCTCCACTTT. It translates to CATSRDGQGLSPLHF. This rearrangement joins TRBV15 to TRBJ1-6; 8 bases agree with TRBD1. J was trimmed by 9 bases and V by 0 bases; bases with no gene match: 4. Germline CDR1 LNHNV, CDR2 YYDKDF (reference sequence). CDR3 length: 15 amino acids. The variable domain in full, with the rest retrieved from reference TRBV15 and TRBJ1-6, is DAMVIQNPRYQVTQFGKPVTLSCSQTLNHNVMYWYQQKSSQAPKLLFHYYDKDFNNEADTPDNFQSRRPNTSFCFLDIRSPGLGDTAMYLCATSRDGQGLSPLHFGNGTRLTVT.

The V gene is TRBV5-1, the J gene TRBJ2-7; D gene uncertain. The germline V gene has CDR1 SGHRS and CDR2 YFSETQ. The CDR3 runs to 13 residues. Deletions cut 0 bases from V and 0 bases from J, with 4 bases between. The CDR3 bases are TGCGCCAGCAGCTTGGTATCCTCCTACGAGCAGTACTTC. This codes for CASSLVSSYEQYF.

V and J are TRBV4-2 and TRBJ2-7; D is ambiguous. The CDR3 sequence is 16 residues long. V dropped 0 bases and J dropped 3 bases, with 15 bases sitting between them. CDR1 and CDR2 from the germline V gene are LGHNA and YNFKEQ. The CDR3 sequence: CASSQEETQRVYEQYF. The CDR3 DNA follows: TGTGCCAGCAGCCAAGAAGAAACCCAGCGAGTCTACGAGCAGTACTTC.

This chain connects TRBV7-2 to TRBJ1-1; D is uncertain. The CDR3 is 14 residues long. Germline-derived CDR1 and CDR2 are SGHTA and FQGNSA. V dropped 1 base and J dropped 1 base, with 7 bases sitting between them. CDR3: CASSLGRENTEAFF. In DNA form, the CDR3 reads TGTGCCAGCAGCTTAGGGAGAGAGAACACTGAAGCTTTCTTT.

The CDR3 loop reads CAILLAGRGGTDTQYF. In nucleotides, the CDR3 is TGTGCCATCCTACTAGCGGGGAGGGGCGGCACAGATACGCAGTATTTT. The rearrangement joins TRBV10-3 to TRBJ2-3; TRBD2 aligns across 10 bases. Germline CDR1 and CDR2: ENHRY and SYGVKD. Trimming took 8 bases from V and 1 from J; bases not matched to a gene: 9. CDR3 length: 16 residues.

The rearrangement joins TRBV5-1 to TRBJ1-1, with a weak D call TRBD1 (5 bases). The CDR3 length is 13 residues. Germline CDR1 reads SGHRS; CDR2 reads YFSETQ. The V and J ends lost 5 bases and 4 bases respectively, with 12 bases between them. CDR3 nucleotide sequence: TGCGCCAGCAGGGCCCAACAGGTCACTGAAGCTTTCTTT. It encodes CASRAQQVTEAFF.

This chain uses TRBV9 with TRBJ2-1; tentatively, D is TRBD2 (6 bases). The CDR3 sequence is 12 residues long. Germline V CDR1 and CDR2: SGDLS, YYNGEE. V was trimmed by 3 bases and J by 8 bases, leaving 9 bases between them. The chain's CDR3 is CASSASGDEQFF. The DNA of the CDR3 is TGTGCCAGCAGCGCATCGGGAGATGAGCAGTTCTTC. Combining the CDR3 with reference TRBV9 and TRBJ2-1 gives the whole variable domain DSGVTQTPKHLITATGQRVTLRCSPRSGDLSVYWYQQSLDQGLQFLIQYYNGEERAKGNILERFSAQQFPDLHSELNLSSLELGDSALYFCASSASGDEQFFGPGTRLTVL.

CDR3 region: CASRWDRDLYSNQPQHF. CDR3 in DNA: TGTGCCAGCCGATGGGACAGGGACCTATATAGCAATCAGCCCCAGCATTTT. The V and J genes are TRBV2 and TRBJ1-5, with 9 bases identical to TRBD1. This CDR3 spans 17 amino acids. Germline V gene lookup returns CDR1 SNHLY and CDR2 FYNNEI. Losses at the gene ends were 8 bases for V and 0 bases for J; bases not matched to a gene: 11.

This chain connects TRBV6-1 to TRBJ2-7, with 7 nucleotides matching TRBD1. Germline trimming cut 3 bases from V and 7 bases from J; bases unmatched to any gene: 15. Looked up from germline, CDR1 is MNHNS and CDR2 is SASEGT. The CDR3 length is 16 residues. The CDR3: CASSDSVGDRAEEQYF. The CDR3 nucleotides are TGTGCCAGCAGTGATAGCGTAGGAGACAGGGCGGAGGAGCAGTACTTC.

The V call is TRBV5-8, the J call TRBJ2-7, with D possibly TRBD1 on 5 matching bases. CDR1 and CDR2 (germline): SGHTS, YDEGEE. With 4 bases removed from V and 9 bases from J, the gap between germline ends came to 11 bases. There are 11 residues in the CDR3. CDR3 protein: CASSLLTVQYF. In nucleotides, the CDR3 is TGTGCCAGCAGCCTTCTGACAGTGCAGTACTTC.

The chain joins TRBV28 to TRBJ1-6, with D possibly matching TRBD1 (5 bases). The CDR3 totals 13 residues. V was cut by 5 bases and J by 7 bases, with 9 bases left in between. The V gene's germline CDR1 is MDHEN and CDR2 SYDVKM. The chain's CDR3 is CASSIAGNSPLHF. In nucleotides, the CDR3 is TGTGCCAGCAGTATCGCAGGGAATTCACCCCTCCACTTT.

Remarks on this clone: The sample holds other DNA sequences that translate to the same CDR3. V usage is TRBV5-1 and J usage is TRBJ2-1, with a tentative D call TRBD2 (5 bases). The germline gives CDR1 SGHRS, CDR2 YFSETQ. CDR3 length: 14 amino acids. Trimming left V 2 bases short and J 0 bases short, with 6 bases between. The CDR3 is CASSLGSSYNEQFF. CDR3 nucleotide sequence: TGCGCCAGCAGCTTAGGGAGCTCCTACAATGAGCAGTTCTTC.

This chain joins TRBV5-1 and TRBJ2-2; D is perhaps TRBD1 (5 bases). From germline, CDR1 is SGHRS and CDR2 YFSETQ. V was cut by 4 bases and J by 7 bases, with 11 bases left in between. The CDR3 length is 13 residues. CDR3: CASSMTGHGELFF. CDR3 nucleotides: TGCGCCAGCAGCATGACTGGACACGGGGAGCTGTTTTTT.

This rearrangement joins TRBV11-2 to TRBJ2-7; the D gene is possibly TRBD2 (5 bases). Trimming removed 4 bases from V and 3 bases from J, with 7 bases in between. Germline V gene lookup returns CDR1 SGHAT and CDR2 FQNNGV. The CDR3 extends over 12 amino acids. The CDR3 region is CASSSGSYEQYF. In DNA form, the CDR3 reads TGTGCCAGCAGCTCGGGGAGCTACGAGCAGTACTTC.

The table lists this clone with a few counts. This rearrangement joins TRBV5-6 to TRBJ1-2, with a tentative D call TRBD1 (5 bases). V was clipped by 0 bases and J by 2 bases, with 11 bases between them. Germline V CDR1 and CDR2: SGHDT, YYEEEE. This CDR3 comprises 15 residues. CDR3 in amino acids: CASSLAGRPNYGYTF. The CDR3, as DNA: TGTGCCAGCAGCTTGGCAGGGCGTCCCAACTATGGCTACACCTTC.